This T cell receptor beta chain was sequenced during a study of CD8+CD57+ T cells in acquired aplastic anemia. Genomic DNA was employed as the template in profiling TCR beta VDJ and CDR3. TCRdb reanalysed the reads using MiXCR and keeps one entry per CDR3 protein. The sample has some 130,000 distinct CDR3 sequences; around 50% are singletons. Trimming cost V 0 bases and J 7 bases; bases outside gene matches: 7. The germline V gene has CDR1 DFQATT and CDR2 SNEGSKA (reference sequence). This CDR3 comprises 15 residues. This chain links TRBV20-1 with TRBJ2-1; 9 bases are a match to TRBD1. Sequencing was done on a sample of sorted CD4+, CD8+, or CD8+CD57+ T cells (not recorded which) from PBMCs. This clonotype was obtained from a human donor in good health, serving as a control. Here the CDR3 reads CSARDTRTGENEQFF. In DNA form, the CDR3 reads TGCAGTGCTAGAGATACCAGGACAGGGGAGAATGAGCAGTTCTTC.